These 9 T cell receptor beta chains were all obtained from the same sample, sequenced in a study of blood T cell repertoires in COVID-19. Clones were read by immunoSEQ multiplex PCR, and TCRdb kept only the in-frame ones, dropping some. This sample carries approximately 300,000 clones, around 87% of them seen once, and the ten largest clones take 2% to 3%. The sample taken for sequencing was peripheral blood. The receptors originated from a man between 18 and 35 years old with active or convalescent COVID-19.

The count of this clone is one. The rearrangement joins TRBV20-1 to TRBJ2-2, with TRBD2 identical over 8 bases. Germline V gene sequence: CDR1 DFQATT, CDR2 SNEGSKA (reference sequence). Losses at the gene ends were 3 bases for V and 8 bases for J; bases not matched to a gene: 14. This CDR3 has 16 residues. The CDR3 DNA reads TGCAGTGCTAGTTTCCCCCGGGAGGGAAGGTTGGGGGAGCTGTTTTTT. Protein sequence: CSASFPREGRLGELFF.

The J gene is TRBJ1-1, the V gene TRBV19; no definite D call. CDR1 and CDR2 from the germline V gene are LNHDA and SQIVND (reference sequence). V was clipped by 3 bases and J by 4 bases, with 12 bases between them. The CDR3 contains 14 residues. The DNA of the CDR3 is TGTGCCAGTAGTATTAATGGAGTCAGCACTGAAGCTTTCTTT. Its translation is CASSINGVSTEAFF.

This clone appeared a few times. This chain uses TRBV6-1 with TRBJ2-1; TRBD2 is a possible D gene (6 bases). The CDR3 consists of 17 residues. Trimming stripped 2 bases from V and 9 bases from J, with 23 bases between. Germline CDR1 and CDR2: MNHNS and SASEGT. This chain's CDR3 is CASSERPSETPTGEQFF. In nucleotides, the CDR3 is TGTGCCAGCAGTGAAAGGCCTAGCGAGACACCTACGGGTGAGCAGTTCTTC.

The V gene is TRBV14, the J gene TRBJ2-1; 8 bases fit TRBD2. Trimming cost V 3 bases and J 3 bases; bases outside gene matches: 10. The CDR3 covers 17 residues. The germline V gene has CDR1 SGHDN and CDR2 FVKESK. The CDR3 spells CASSQDKLADFYNEQFF. DNA for the CDR3: TGTGCCAGCAGCCAGGACAAACTAGCGGACTTCTACAATGAGCAGTTCTTC.

The V and J genes are TRBV5-1 and TRBJ2-3; 8 bases map to TRBD2. Germline CDR1 SGHRS, CDR2 YFSETQ. V shed 5 bases, J shed 1 base, and the junction held 3 bases outside the gene matches. The CDR3 contains 14 residues. Here the CDR3 DNA reads TGCGCCAGCAGGTCGACTAGCGGCACAGATACGCAGTATTTT. The encoded protein is CASRSTSGTDTQYF.

This rearrangement joins TRBV6-5 to TRBJ2-1; the match to TRBD2 covers 9 bases. Unmatched junction bases numbered 7, after V lost 3 bases and J lost 10 bases. This CDR3 is built from 14 residues. Per germline, CDR1 MNHEY and CDR2 SVGAGI. As DNA, the CDR3 is TGTGCCAGCAGTTATGGGGCGGGGGGGCGAGAGCAGTTCTTC. It is translated as CASSYGAGGREQFF.

Turning to this clone: Other DNA variants within this sample encode the same CDR3. The chain joins TRBV19 to TRBJ2-1; TRBD2 agrees at 8 bases. Losses at the gene ends were 3 bases for V and 5 bases for J; bases not matched to a gene: 6. The CDR3 covers 15 residues. The V gene's germline CDR1 is LNHDA and CDR2 SQIVND (reference sequence). CDR3 sequence: CASSMYTSGNNEQFF. CDR3 nucleotide sequence: TGTGCCAGTAGTATGTATACTAGCGGCAACAATGAGCAGTTCTTC.

This rearrangement joins TRBV4-1 to TRBJ1-3; a weak D match, TRBD1 (6 bases). V was cut by 0 bases and J by 0 bases, with 9 bases left in between. CDR1 and CDR2 (germline): MGHRA, YSYEKL. This CDR3 has 16 residues. CDR3 nucleotides: TGCGCCAGCAGCCAAGAAGACAGGCGCTCTGGAAACACCATATATTTT. Protein sequence: CASSQEDRRSGNTIYF.

The chain recombines TRBV18 with TRBJ2-2; 9 bases are a match to TRBD2. V was pared by 3 bases and J by 5 bases, with 7 bases of the junction left unmatched. Germline CDR1 KGHSH, CDR2 LQKENI. This CDR3 is 16 amino acids long. The CDR3 nucleotides are TGTGCCAGCTCACCGTTAGCGGGAGACTGGACCGGGGAGCTGTTTTTT. This translates into CASSPLAGDWTGELFF.